Sequencing of this TCR beta chain was carried out in a study of shared clonotypes between healthy human individuals. The wider study: A couple of women and three men aged 18 to 49 served as donors.

The CDR3 spans 14 residues. V lost 5 bases and J 0 bases, leaving 8 bases between the germline ends. Germline V gene lookup returns CDR1 SGHTA and CDR2 FQGNSA. CD4+ cells were split into CD45RA+ naive and CD45RA-negative memory subsets. In the study's own analysis: In the immunoSEQ data, sequences were junction-only and lacked quality scores, so filtering differed. TCRdb's table, derived via immunoSEQ multiplex PCR, lists solely in-frame clones and lacks some. The DNA gave D and trimming, while V, J and clone size come from that table. The profile shows roughly 2.5 million clones, around nine tenths of them singletons.

The rearrangement joins TRBV7-2 to TRBJ2-1; D gene ambiguous. The TCR was taken from a man aged 18 to 29 in good health. The sequenced sample was naive CD4+ T cells sorted from blood. Regarding subset: CD45RA+ positively selected. CDR3 coding DNA: TGTGCCAGCAGCCTATGGTCCTCCTACAATGAGCAGTTCTTC. This sequence encodes CASSLWSSYNEQFF.